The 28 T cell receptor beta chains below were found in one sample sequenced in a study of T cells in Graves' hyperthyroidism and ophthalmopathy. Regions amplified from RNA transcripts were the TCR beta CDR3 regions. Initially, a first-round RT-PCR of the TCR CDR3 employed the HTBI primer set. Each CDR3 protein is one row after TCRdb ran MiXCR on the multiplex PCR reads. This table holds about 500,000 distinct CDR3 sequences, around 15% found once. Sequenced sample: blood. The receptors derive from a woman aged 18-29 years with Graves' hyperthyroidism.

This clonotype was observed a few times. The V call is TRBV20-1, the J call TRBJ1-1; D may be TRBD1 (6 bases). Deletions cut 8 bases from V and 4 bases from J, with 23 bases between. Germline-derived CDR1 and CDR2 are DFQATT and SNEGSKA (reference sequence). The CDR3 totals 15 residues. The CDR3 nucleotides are TGCAGTCCACGTTCGGGGGTCGGGGGCGGCACTGAAGCTTTCTTT. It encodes CSPRSGVGGGTEAFF.

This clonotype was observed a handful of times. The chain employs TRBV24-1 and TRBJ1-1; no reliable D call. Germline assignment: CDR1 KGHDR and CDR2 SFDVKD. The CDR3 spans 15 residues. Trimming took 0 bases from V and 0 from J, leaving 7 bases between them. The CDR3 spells CATSDLRGMNTEAFF. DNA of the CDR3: TGTGCCACCAGTGATTTGAGAGGGATGAACACTGAAGCTTTCTTT.

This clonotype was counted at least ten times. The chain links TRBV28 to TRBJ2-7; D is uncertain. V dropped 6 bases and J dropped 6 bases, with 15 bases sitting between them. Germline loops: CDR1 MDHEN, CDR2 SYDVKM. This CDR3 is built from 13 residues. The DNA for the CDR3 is TGTGCCAGCAGCCTCCCCCTGGGTCTCGAGCAGTACTTC. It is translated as CASSLPLGLEQYF.

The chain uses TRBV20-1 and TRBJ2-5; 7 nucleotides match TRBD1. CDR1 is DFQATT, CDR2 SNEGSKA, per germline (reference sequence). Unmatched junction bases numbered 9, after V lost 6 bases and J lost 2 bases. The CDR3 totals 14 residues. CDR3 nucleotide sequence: TGCAGTGCCCCGAAGGGGGCGGTGCAAGAGACCCAGTACTTC. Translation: CSAPKGAVQETQYF.

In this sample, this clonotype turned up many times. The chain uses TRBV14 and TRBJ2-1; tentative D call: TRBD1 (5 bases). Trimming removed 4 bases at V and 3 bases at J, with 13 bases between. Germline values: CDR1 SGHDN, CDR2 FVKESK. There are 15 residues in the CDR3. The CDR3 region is CASSPKGSDYNEQFF. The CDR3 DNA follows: TGTGCCAGCAGCCCCAAGGGGTCAGACTACAATGAGCAGTTCTTC.

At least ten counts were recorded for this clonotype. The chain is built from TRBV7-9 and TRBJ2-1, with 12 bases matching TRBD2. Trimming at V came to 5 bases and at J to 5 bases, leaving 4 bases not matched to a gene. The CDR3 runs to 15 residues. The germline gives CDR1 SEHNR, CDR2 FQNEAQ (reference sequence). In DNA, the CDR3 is TGTGCCAGCAGCGTCTGGACTAGCGGGGACAATGAGCAGTTCTTC. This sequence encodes CASSVWTSGDNEQFF. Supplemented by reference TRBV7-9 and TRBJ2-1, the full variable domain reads DTGVSQNPRHKITKRGQNVTFRCDPISEHNRLYWYRQTLGQGPEFLTYFQNEAQLEKSRLLSDRFSAERPKGSFSTLEIQRTEQGDSAMYLCASSVWTSGDNEQFFGPGTRLTVL.

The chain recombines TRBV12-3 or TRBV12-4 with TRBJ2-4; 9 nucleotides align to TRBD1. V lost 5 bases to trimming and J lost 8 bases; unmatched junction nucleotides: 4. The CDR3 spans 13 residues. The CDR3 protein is CASSTRDRDIQYF. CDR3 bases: TGTGCCAGCAGTACCCGGGACAGGGACATTCAGTACTTC.

CDR3 sequence: CASSAGQSYQPQHF. CDR3 DNA sequence: TGTGCCAGCAGTGCTGGACAGAGTTATCAGCCCCAGCATTTT. V is TRBV2 and J is TRBJ1-5; a possible D gene is TRBD1 (6 bases). Per germline, CDR1 SNHLY and CDR2 FYNNEI. The ends were cut back, 4 bases at V and 5 bases at J, with 12 bases in the middle. CDR3 length: 14 residues.

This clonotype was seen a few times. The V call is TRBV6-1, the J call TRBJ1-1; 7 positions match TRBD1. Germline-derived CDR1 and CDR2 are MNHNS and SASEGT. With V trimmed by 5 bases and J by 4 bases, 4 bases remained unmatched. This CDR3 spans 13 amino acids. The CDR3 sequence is CASSQGVPTEAFF. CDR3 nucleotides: TGTGCCAGCAGTCAGGGGGTTCCCACTGAAGCTTTCTTT.

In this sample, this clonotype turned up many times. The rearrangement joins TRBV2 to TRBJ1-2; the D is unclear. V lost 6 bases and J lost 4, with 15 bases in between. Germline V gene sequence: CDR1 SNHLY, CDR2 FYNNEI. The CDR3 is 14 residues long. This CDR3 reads CASSPAGISYGYTF. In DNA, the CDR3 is TGTGCCAGCAGCCCGGCGGGTATCAGCTATGGCTACACCTTC.

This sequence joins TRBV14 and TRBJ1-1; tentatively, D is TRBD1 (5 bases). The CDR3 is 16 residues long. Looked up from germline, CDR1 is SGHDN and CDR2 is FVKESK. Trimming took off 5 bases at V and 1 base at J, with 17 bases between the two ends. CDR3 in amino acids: CASSAGTIGGNTEAFF. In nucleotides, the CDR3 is TGTGCCAGCAGCGCCGGGACTATTGGCGGGAACACTGAAGCTTTCTTT.

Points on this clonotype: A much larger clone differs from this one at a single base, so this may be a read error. DNA of the CDR3: TGTGCCAGCAGTGAAGAGGCTAGCGGGAGAAGTGAGCAGTCCTTC. It translates to CASSEEASGRSEQSF. The V call is TRBV6-1, the J call TRBJ2-1; 10 bases line up with TRBD2. The CDR3 consists of 15 residues. Per germline, CDR1 MNHNS and CDR2 SASEGT.

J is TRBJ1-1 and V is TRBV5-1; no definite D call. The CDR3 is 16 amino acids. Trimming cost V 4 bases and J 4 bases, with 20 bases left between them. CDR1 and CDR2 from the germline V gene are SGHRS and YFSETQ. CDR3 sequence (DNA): TGCGCCAGCAGCGTTACCAGCGGCGGCTCAGCCACTGAAGCTTTCTTT. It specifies CASSVTSGGSATEAFF.

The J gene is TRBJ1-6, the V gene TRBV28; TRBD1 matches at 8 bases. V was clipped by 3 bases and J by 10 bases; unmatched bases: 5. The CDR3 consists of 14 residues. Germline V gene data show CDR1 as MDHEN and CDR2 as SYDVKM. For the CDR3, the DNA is TGTGCCAGCAGTTTCCTGGACAGGGTCTCACCCCTCCACTTT. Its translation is CASSFLDRVSPLHF.

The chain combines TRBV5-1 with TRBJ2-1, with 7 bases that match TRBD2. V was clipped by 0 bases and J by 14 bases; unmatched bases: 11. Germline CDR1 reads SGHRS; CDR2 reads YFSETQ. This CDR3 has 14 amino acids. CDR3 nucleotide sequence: TGCGCCAGCAGCTTGGTGGGGGGGGTCCGGCTGGAGTTCTTC. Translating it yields CASSLVGGVRLEFF.

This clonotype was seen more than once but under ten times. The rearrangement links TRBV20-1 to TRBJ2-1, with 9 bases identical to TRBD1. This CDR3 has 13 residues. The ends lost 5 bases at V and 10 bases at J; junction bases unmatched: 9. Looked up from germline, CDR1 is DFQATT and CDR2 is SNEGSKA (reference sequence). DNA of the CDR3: TGCAGTGCTCCGGGACAGGGACAATGGGAGCAGTTCTTC. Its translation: CSAPGQGQWEQFF.

CDR3 amino acids: CASSVKGGGLAETQYF. For the CDR3, the DNA is TGTGCCAGCAGCGTAAAGGGCGGGGGATTGGCAGAGACCCAGTACTTC. This sequence joins TRBV9 and TRBJ2-5; the match to TRBD2 covers 7 bases. The CDR3 length is 16 residues. The J segment lost 4 bases and the V segment lost 1 base, leaving 10 bases of the junction unmatched. CDR1 and CDR2 from the germline V gene are SGDLS and YYNGEE.

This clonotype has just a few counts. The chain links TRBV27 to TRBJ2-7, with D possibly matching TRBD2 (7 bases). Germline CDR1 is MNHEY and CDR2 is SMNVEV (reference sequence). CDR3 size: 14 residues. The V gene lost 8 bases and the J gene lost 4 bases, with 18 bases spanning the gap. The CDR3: CASGRGALPYEQYF. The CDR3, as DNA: TGTGCCAGCGGACGGGGGGCCTTACCTTACGAGCAGTACTTC.

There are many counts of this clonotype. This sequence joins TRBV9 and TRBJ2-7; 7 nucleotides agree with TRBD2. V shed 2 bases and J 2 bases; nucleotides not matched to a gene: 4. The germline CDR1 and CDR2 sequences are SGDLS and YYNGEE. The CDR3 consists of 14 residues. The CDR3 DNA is TGTGCCAGCAGCGTGGCTAGCGGCACCTACGAGCAGTACTTC. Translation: CASSVASGTYEQYF.

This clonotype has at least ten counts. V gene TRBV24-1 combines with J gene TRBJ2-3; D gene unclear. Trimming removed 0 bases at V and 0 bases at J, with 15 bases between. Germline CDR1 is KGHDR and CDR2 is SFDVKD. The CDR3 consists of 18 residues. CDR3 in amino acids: CATSDLQVRPASTDTQYF. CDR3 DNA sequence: TGTGCCACCAGTGATTTGCAAGTCCGGCCTGCTAGCACAGATACGCAGTATTTT.

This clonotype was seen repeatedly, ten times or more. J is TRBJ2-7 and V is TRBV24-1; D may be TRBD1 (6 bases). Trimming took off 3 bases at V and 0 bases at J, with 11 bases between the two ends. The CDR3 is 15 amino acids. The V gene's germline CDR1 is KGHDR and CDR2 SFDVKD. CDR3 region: CATSDTDSASYEQYF. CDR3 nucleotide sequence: TGTGCCACCAGTGATACGGACAGTGCCTCCTACGAGCAGTACTTC.

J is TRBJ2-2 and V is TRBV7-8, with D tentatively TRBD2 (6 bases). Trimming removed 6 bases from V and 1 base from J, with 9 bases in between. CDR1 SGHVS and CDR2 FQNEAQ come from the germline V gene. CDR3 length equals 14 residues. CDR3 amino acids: CASRGGVNTGELFF. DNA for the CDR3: TGTGCCAGCAGGGGCGGGGTGAACACCGGGGAGCTGTTTTTT. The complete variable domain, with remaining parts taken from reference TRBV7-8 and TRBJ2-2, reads GAGVSQSPRYKVAKRGQDVALRCDPISGHVSLFWYQQALGQGPEFLTYFQNEAQLDKSGLPSDRFFAERPEGSVSTLKIQRTQQEDSAVYLCASRGGVNTGELFFGEGSRLTVL.

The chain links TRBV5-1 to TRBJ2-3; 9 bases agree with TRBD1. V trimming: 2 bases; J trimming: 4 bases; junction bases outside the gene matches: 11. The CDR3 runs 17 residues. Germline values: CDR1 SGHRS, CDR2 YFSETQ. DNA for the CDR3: TGCGCCAGCAGCTTTCTGGCCGGGACAGGGCAGGCAGATACGCAGTATTTT. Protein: CASSFLAGTGQADTQYF. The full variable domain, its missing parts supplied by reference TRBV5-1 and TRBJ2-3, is KAGVTQTPRYLIKTRGQQVTLSCSPISGHRSVSWYQQTPGQGLQFLFEYFSETQRNKGNFPGRFSGRQFSNSRSEMNVSTLELGDSALYLCASSFLAGTGQADTQYFGPGTRLTVL.

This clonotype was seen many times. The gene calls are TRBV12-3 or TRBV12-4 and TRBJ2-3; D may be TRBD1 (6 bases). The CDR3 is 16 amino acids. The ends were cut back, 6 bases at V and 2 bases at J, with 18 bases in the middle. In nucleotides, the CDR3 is TGTGCCAGCAGGAGGGCCGGGACACCGAACACAGATACGCAGTATTTT. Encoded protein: CASRRAGTPNTDTQYF.

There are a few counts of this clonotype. The chain's CDR3 is CASSGQFKDTQYF. DNA of the CDR3: TGCGCCAGCAGCGGGCAGTTTAAAGATACGCAGTATTTT. The chain uses TRBV5-1 and TRBJ2-3; D not resolved. This CDR3 is built from 13 residues. V lost 4 bases and J lost 5, with 11 bases in between. Germline V gene lookup returns CDR1 SGHRS and CDR2 YFSETQ.

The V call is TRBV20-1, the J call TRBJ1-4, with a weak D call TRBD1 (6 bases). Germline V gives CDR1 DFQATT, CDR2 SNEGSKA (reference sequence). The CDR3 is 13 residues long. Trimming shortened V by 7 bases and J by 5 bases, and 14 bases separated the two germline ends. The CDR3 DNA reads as TGCAGTGTTAGGTACAGGGCAAATGAAAAACTGTTTTTT. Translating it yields CSVRYRANEKLFF.

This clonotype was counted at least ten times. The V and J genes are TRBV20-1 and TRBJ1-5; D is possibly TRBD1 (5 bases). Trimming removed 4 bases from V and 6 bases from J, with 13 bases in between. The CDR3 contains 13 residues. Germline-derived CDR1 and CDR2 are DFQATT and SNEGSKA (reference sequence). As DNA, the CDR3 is TGCAGTGCTAAGCGGGGGTTCAGTCAGCCCCAGCATTTT. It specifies CSAKRGFSQPQHF.

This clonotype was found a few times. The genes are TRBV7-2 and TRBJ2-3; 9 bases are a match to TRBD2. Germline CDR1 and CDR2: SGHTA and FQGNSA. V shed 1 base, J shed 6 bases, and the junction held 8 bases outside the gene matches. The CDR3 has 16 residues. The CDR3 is CASSLGGRGGRDTQYF. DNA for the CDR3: TGTGCCAGCAGCTTAGGGGGGCGGGGGGGCCGGGATACGCAGTATTTT. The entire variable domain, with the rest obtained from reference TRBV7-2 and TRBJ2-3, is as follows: GAGVSQSPSNKVTEKGKDVELRCDPISGHTALYWYRQSLGQGLEFLIYFQGNSAPDKSGLPSDRFSAERTGGSVSTLTIQRTQQEDSAVYLCASSLGGRGGRDTQYFGPGTRLTVL.